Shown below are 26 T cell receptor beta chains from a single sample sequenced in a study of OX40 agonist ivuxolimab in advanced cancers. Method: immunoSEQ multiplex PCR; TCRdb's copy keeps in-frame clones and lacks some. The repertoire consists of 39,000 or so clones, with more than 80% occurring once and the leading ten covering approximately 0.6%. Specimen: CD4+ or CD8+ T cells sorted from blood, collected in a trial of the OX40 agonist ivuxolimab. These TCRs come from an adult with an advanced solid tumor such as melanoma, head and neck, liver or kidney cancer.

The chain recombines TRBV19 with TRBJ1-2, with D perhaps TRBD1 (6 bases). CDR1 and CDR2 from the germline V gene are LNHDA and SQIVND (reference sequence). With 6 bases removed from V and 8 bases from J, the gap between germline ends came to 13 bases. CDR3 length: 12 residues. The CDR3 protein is CASRMDSGGYTF. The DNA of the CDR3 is TGTGCCAGTAGAATGGACAGCGGGGGCTACACCTTC. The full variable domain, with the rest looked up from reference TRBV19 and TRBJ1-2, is DGGITQSPKYLFRKEGQNVTLSCEQNLNHDAMYWYRQDPGQGLRLIYYSQIVNDFQKGDIAEGYSVSREKKESFPLTVTSAQKNPTAFYLCASRMDSGGYTFGSGTRLTVV.

CDR3: CASSIGAGDYEQYF. CDR3 bases: TGTGCCAGTAGTATAGGAGCGGGGGACTACGAGCAGTACTTC. V gene TRBV19 combines with J gene TRBJ2-7; 8 bases line up with TRBD2. Germline V gives CDR1 LNHDA, CDR2 SQIVND (reference sequence). This CDR3 region has 14 residues. The V and J ends lost 1 base and 3 bases, in that order; junction bases with no gene match: 2.

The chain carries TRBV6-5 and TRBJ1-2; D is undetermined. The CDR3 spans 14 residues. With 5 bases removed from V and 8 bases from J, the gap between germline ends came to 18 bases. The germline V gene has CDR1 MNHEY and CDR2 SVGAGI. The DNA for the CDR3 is TGTGCCAGCAGTAGGACCTCCACGTCGGCCGGCTACACCTTC. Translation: CASSRTSTSAGYTF.

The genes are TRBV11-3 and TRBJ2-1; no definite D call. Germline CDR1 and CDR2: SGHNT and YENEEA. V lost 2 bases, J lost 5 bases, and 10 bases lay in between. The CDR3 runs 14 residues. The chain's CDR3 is CASSLYYSDNEQFF. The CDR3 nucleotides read TGTGCCAGCAGCTTATACTATTCCGACAATGAGCAGTTCTTC.

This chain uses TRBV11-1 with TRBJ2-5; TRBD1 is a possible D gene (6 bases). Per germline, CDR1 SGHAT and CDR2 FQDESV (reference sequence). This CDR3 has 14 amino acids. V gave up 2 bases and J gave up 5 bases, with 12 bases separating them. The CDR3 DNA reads TGTGCCAGCAGCTTATCCCGAAGGGGGGAGACCCAGTACTTC. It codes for CASSLSRRGETQYF.

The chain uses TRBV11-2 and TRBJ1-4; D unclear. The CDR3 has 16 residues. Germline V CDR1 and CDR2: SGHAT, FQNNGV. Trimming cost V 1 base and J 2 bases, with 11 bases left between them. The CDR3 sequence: CASSLVRRETNEKLFF. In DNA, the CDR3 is TGTGCCAGCAGCTTAGTCAGGAGGGAGACTAATGAAAAACTGTTTTTT.

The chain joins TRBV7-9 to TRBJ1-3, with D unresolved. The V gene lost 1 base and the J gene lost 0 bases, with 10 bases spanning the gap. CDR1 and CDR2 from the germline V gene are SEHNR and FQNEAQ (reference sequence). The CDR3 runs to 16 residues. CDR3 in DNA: TGTGCCAGCAGCTTAGATAGGGTCTTCTCTGGAAACACCATATATTTT. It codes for CASSLDRVFSGNTIYF. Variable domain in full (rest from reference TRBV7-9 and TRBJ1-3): DTGVSQNPRHKITKRGQNVTFRCDPISEHNRLYWYRQTLGQGPEFLTYFQNEAQLEKSRLLSDRFSAERPKGSFSTLEIQRTEQGDSAMYLCASSLDRVFSGNTIYFGEGSWLTVV.

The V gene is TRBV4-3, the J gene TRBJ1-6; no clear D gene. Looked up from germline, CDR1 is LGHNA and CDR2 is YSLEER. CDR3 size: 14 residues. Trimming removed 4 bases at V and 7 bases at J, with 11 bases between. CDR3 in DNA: TGCGCCAGCAGCCGCGGGATATTAAATTCACCCCTCCACTTT. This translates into CASSRGILNSPLHF.

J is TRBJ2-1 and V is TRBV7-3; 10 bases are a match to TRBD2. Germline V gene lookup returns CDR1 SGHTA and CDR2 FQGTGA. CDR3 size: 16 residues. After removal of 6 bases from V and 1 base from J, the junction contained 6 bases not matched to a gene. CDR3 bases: TGTGCCAGCAGTCCATTAGCGGGGGGTTCCTACAATGAGCAGTTCTTC. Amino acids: CASSPLAGGSYNEQFF.

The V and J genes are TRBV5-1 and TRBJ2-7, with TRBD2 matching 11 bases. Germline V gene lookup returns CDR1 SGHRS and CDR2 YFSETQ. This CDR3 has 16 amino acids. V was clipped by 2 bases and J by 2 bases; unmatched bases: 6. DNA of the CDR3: TGCGCCAGCAGCTTAGGACTAGCGGGCACTACCTACGAGCAGTACTTC. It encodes CASSLGLAGTTYEQYF. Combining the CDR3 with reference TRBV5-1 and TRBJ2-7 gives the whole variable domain KAGVTQTPRYLIKTRGQQVTLSCSPISGHRSVSWYQQTPGQGLQFLFEYFSETQRNKGNFPGRFSGRQFSNSRSEMNVSTLELGDSALYLCASSLGLAGTTYEQYFGPGTRLTVT.

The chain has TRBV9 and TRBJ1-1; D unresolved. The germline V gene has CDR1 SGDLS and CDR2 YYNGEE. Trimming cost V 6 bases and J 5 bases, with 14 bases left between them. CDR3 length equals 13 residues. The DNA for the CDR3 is TGTGCCAGCACAAAGCTATTATCTACTGAAGCTTTCTTT. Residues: CASTKLLSTEAFF. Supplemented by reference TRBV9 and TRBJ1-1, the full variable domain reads DSGVTQTPKHLITATGQRVTLRCSPRSGDLSVYWYQQSLDQGLQFLIQYYNGEERAKGNILERFSAQQFPDLHSELNLSSLELGDSALYFCASTKLLSTEAFFGQGTRLTVV.

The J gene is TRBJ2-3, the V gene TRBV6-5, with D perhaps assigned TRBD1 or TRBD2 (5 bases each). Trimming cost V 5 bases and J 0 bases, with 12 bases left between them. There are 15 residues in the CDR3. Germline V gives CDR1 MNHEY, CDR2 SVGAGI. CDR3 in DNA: TGTGCCAGCAGTCCGGACTGGGGGAGCACAGATACGCAGTATTTT. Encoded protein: CASSPDWGSTDTQYF.

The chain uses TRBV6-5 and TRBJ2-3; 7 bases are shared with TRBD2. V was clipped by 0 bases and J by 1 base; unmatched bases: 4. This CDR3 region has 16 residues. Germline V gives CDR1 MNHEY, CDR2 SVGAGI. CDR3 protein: CASSYSIAGGTDTQYF. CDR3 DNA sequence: TGTGCCAGCAGTTACTCGATTGCGGGGGGCACAGATACGCAGTATTTT.

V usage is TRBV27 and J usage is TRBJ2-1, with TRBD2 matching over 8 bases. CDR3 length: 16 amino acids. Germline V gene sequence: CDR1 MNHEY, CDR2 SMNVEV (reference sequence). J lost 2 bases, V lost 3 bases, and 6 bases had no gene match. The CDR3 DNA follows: TGTGCCAGCAGTTTGGCCGGGGGGGCCACCTACAATGAGCAGTTCTTC. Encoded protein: CASSLAGGATYNEQFF.

CDR3 sequence reads: CASSFGGTDLEQYF. In DNA form, the CDR3 reads TGTGCCAGCAGCTTTGGAGGGACGGACCTCGAGCAGTACTTC. V and J are TRBV5-6 and TRBJ2-7, with D maybe TRBD2 (6 bases). CDR3 length equals 14 residues. CDR1 and CDR2 (germline): SGHDT, YYEEEE. V lost 2 bases to trimming and J lost 6 bases, with 15 bases between them.

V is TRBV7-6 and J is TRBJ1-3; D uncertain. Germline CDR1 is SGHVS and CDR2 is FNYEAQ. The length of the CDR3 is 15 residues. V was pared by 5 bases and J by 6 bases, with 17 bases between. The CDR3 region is CASSPDIRLANTIYF. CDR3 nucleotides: TGTGCCAGCAGCCCCGACATTCGGCTGGCAAACACCATATATTTT.

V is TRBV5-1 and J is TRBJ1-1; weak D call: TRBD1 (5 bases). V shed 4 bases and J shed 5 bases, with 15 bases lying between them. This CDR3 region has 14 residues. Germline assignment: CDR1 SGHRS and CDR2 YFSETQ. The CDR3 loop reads CASSPRALGTEAFF. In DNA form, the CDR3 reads TGCGCCAGCAGCCCCAGGGCATTAGGGACTGAAGCTTTCTTT.

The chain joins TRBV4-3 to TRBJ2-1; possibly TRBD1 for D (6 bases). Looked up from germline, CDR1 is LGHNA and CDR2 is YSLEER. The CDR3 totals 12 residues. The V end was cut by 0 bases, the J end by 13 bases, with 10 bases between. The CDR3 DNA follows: TGCGCCAGCAGCCAAGATTGGGGGACACAGTTCTTC. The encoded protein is CASSQDWGTQFF.

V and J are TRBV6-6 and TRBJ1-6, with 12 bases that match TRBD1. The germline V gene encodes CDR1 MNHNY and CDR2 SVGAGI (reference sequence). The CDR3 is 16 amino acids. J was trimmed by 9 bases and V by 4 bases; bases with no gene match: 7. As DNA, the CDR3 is TGTGCCAGCAGTTTAGGGACAGGGGGCTGGGGTTCACCCCTCCACTTT. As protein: CASSLGTGGWGSPLHF.

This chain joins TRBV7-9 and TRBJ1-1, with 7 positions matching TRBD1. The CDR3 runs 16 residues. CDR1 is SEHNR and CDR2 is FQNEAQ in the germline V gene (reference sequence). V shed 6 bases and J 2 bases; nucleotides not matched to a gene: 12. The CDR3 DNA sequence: TGTGCCAGCAGTTCCGAACCGGGACAGACAAACACTGAAGCTTTCTTT. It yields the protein CASSSEPGQTNTEAFF.

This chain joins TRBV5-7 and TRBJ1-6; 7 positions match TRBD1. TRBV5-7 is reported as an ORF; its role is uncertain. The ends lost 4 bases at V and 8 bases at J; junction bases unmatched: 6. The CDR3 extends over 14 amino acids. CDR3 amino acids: CASSLDRDHSPLHF. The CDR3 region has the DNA TGTGCCAGCAGCCTAGACAGGGACCATTCACCCCTCCACTTT.

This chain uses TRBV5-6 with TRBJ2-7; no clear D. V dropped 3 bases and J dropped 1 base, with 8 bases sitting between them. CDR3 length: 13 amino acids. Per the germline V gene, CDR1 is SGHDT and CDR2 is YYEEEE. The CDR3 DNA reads TGTGCCAGCAGCTCCATAGGGTCCTACGAGCAGTACTTC. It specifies CASSSIGSYEQYF. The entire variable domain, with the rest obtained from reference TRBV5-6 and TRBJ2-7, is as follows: DAGVTQSPTHLIKTRGQQVTLRCSPKSGHDTVSWYQQALGQGPQFIFQYYEEEERQRGNFPDRFSGHQFPNYSSELNVNALLLGDSALYLCASSSIGSYEQYFGPGTRLTVT.

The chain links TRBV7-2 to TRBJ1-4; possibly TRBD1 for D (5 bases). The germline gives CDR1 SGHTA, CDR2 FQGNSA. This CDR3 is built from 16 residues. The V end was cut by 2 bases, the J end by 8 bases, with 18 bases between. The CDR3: CASSLRRRRGAEKLFF. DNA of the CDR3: TGTGCCAGCAGCTTAAGACGAAGGCGCGGGGCCGAAAAACTGTTTTTT. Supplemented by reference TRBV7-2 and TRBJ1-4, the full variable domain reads GAGVSQSPSNKVTEKGKDVELRCDPISGHTALYWYRQSLGQGLEFLIYFQGNSAPDKSGLPSDRFSAERTGGSVSTLTIQRTQQEDSAVYLCASSLRRRRGAEKLFFGSGTQLSVL.

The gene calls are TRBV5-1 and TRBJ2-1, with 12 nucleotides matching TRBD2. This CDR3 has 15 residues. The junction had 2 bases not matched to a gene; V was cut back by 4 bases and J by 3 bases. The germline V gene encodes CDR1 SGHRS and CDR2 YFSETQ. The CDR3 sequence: CASSQLAGGYNEQFF. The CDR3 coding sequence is TGCGCCAGCAGCCAACTAGCGGGGGGCTACAATGAGCAGTTCTTC.

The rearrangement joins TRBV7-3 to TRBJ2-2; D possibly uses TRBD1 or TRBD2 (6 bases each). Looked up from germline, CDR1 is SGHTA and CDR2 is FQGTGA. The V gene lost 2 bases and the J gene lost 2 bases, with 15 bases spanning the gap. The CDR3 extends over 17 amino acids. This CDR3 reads CASSLLGGSPNTGELFF. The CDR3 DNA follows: TGTGCCAGCAGCTTATTAGGGGGGTCGCCCAACACCGGGGAGCTGTTTTTT.

The CDR3 sequence is CASSSGVNTEAFF. The DNA for the CDR3 is TGTGCCAGCAGCTCGGGAGTGAACACTGAAGCTTTCTTT. The chain joins TRBV7-9 to TRBJ1-1; D is uncertain. Germline-derived CDR1 and CDR2 are SEHNR and FQNEAQ (reference sequence). Trimming cost V 4 bases and J 0 bases, with 6 bases left between them. The CDR3 spans 13 residues.